This T cell receptor (beta chain) is from a study of CD8 T cells in Susac syndrome. Whole-study findings and limits: Regarding the TCR sequencing and HLA analysis, the study admitted that a relatively small number of individuals were involved.

CD8+ and CD4+ blood T cells underwent TCR beta sequencing. Random hexamers served to reverse transcribe roughly 0.45 to 1 ug RNA. An immunoSEQ multiplex PCR amplified TCR beta CDR3 over 54 Vbeta and 13 Jbeta. TCRdb re-analysed the immunoSEQ multiplex PCR reads in MiXCR, keeping a single row per CDR3 protein. The repertoire holds more than 100,000 distinct CDR3 sequences, with roughly 80% as singletons. The V and J ends lost 3 bases and 6 bases respectively, with 12 bases between them. The CDR3 is 14 residues long. Germline values: CDR1 LNHDA, CDR2 SQIVND (reference sequence). In the case of this clonotype: Antigen specificity is unknown.

V gene TRBV19 combines with J gene TRBJ2-4, with D perhaps matching TRBD2 (6 bases). This clonotype originated in a human donor with multiple sclerosis. Material for sequencing was CD8+ T cells from PBMCs. CDR3 sequence (DNA): TGTGCCAGTAGTATCGAGGCGGGACGAAACATTCAGTACTTC. Its protein is CASSIEAGRNIQYF.